Listed here are 7 T cell receptor beta chains from one sample, sequenced in a study of shared clonotypes between healthy human individuals. The data were produced by immunoSEQ multiplex PCR, yet TCRdb's version contains in-frame clones alone and is incomplete. The sample lists around 510,000 clones; 90% to 97% were seen once. Material: naive CD4+ T cells sorted from blood. Subset specified: CD45RA+ positively selected. These receptors all come from a woman in her twenties or thirties in good health.

V usage is TRBV21-1 and J usage is TRBJ2-4; the D segment call TRBD1 is taken from the table without a DNA check. TRBV21-1 is annotated as a pseudogene. The CDR3 loop spans 19 amino acids. Here the CDR3 DNA reads TGTGCCAGCAGCAAAGCGCCTGGGGCTAGTCGTTTAGCCAAAAACATTCAGTACTTC. This encodes CASSKAPGASRLAKNIQYF.

The chain is built from TRBV19 and TRBJ2-1; D uncertain. There are 15 residues in the CDR3. Trimming removed 5 bases at V and 0 bases at J, with 11 bases between. The germline gives CDR1 LNHDA, CDR2 SQIVND (reference sequence). The CDR3 DNA reads as TGTGCCAGTAGTCCGACTGTCAGCTCCTACAATGAGCAGTTCTTC. As protein: CASSPTVSSYNEQFF.

The V call is TRBV7-6, the J call TRBJ2-1; the D is unclear. Germline-derived CDR1 and CDR2 are SGHVS and FNYEAQ. The CDR3 totals 13 residues. Trimming left V 1 base short and J 8 bases short, with 9 bases between. The CDR3 reads CASSLGLPDEQFF. The DNA of the CDR3 is TGTGCCAGCAGCTTAGGGCTTCCGGATGAGCAGTTCTTC.

This sequence joins TRBV28 and TRBJ2-7, with 7 bases lining up with TRBD2. The germline V gene has CDR1 MDHEN and CDR2 SYDVKM. V shed 6 bases, J shed 0 bases, and the junction held 2 bases outside the gene matches. The length of the CDR3 is 13 residues. CDR3 region: CASSIAGSYEQYF. Here the CDR3 DNA reads TGTGCCAGCAGCATAGCGGGCTCCTACGAGCAGTACTTC.

The chain carries TRBV2 and TRBJ2-1, with 9 bases matching TRBD2. Per germline, CDR1 SNHLY and CDR2 FYNNEI. The V gene end was trimmed by 10 bases and the J gene end by 1 base; junction bases not matched to a gene: 8. The CDR3 consists of 15 residues. CDR3 coding DNA: TGTGCCATCACGACTAGCGGCCGTTCCTACAATGAGCAGTTCTTC. Residues: CAITTSGRSYNEQFF.

V usage is TRBV4-1 and J usage is TRBJ2-6, with TRBD1 as a possible D gene (6 bases). The CDR3 loop spans 18 amino acids. CDR1 MGHRA and CDR2 YSYEKL come from the germline V gene. Trimming shortened V by 0 bases and J by 2 bases, and 14 bases separated the two germline ends. CDR3 loop: CASSQDRVQGAGANVLTF. CDR3 sequence (DNA): TGCGCCAGCAGCCAAGATCGGGTACAGGGCGCTGGGGCCAACGTCCTGACTTTC.

This clone was seen a single time. J is TRBJ2-7 and V is TRBV27; D is possibly TRBD2 (5 bases). This CDR3 region has 12 residues. Germline CDR1 MNHEY, CDR2 SMNVEV (reference sequence). V was clipped by 7 bases and J by 4 bases, with 11 bases between them. The CDR3 here is CASKGRTYEQYF. For the CDR3, the DNA is TGTGCCAGCAAAGGACGGACTTACGAGCAGTACTTC.